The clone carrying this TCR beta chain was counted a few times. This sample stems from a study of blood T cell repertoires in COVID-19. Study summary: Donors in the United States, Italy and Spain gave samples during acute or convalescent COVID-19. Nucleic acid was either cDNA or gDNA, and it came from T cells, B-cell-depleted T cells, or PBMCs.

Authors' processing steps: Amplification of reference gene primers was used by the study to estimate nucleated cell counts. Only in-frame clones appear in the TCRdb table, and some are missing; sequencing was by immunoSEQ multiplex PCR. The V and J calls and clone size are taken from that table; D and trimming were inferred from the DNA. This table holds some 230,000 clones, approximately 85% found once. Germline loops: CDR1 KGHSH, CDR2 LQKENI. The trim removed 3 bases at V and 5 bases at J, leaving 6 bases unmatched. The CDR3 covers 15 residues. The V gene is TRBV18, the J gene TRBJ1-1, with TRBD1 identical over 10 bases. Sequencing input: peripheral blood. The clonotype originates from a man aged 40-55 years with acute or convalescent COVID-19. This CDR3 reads CASSPGTGEVTEAFF. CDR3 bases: TGTGCCAGCTCACCTGGGACAGGGGAGGTTACTGAAGCTTTCTTT.